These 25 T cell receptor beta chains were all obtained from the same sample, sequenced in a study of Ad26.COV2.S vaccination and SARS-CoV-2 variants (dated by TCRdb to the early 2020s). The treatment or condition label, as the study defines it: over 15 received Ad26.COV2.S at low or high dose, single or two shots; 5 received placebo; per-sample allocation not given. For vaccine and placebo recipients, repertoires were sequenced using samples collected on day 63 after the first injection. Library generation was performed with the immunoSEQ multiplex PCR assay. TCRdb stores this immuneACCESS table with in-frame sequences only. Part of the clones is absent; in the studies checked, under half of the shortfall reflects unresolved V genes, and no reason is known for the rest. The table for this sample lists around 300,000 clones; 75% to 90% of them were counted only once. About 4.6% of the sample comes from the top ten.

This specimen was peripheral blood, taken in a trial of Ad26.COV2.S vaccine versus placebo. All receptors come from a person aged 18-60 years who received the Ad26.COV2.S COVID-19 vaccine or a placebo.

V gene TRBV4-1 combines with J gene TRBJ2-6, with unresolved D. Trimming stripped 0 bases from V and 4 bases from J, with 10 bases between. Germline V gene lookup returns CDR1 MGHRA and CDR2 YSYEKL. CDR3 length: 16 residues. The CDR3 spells CASSQDWAAGANVLTF. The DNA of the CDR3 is TGCGCCAGCAGCCAAGATTGGGCAGCCGGGGCCAACGTCCTGACTTTC.

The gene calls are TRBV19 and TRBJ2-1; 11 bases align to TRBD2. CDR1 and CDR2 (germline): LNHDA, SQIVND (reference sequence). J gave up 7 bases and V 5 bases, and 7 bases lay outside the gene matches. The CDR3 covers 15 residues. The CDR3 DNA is TGTGCCAGTAGTTTACTAGCGGGAGCTCTAAATGAGCAGTTCTTC. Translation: CASSLLAGALNEQFF.

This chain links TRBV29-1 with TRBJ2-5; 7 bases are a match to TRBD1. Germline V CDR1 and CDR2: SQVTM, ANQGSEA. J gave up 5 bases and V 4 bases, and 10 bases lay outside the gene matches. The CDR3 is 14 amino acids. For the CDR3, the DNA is TGCAGCGTTGCCGGGACAGAAACCGGGGAGACCCAGTACTTC. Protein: CSVAGTETGETQYF.

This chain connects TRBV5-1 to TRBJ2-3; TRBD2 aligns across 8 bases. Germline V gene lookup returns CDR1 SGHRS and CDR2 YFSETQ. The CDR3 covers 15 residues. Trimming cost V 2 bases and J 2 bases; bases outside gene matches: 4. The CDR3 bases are TGCGCCAGCAGCTTTAGCGGGGCAAACACAGATACGCAGTATTTT. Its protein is CASSFSGANTDTQYF.

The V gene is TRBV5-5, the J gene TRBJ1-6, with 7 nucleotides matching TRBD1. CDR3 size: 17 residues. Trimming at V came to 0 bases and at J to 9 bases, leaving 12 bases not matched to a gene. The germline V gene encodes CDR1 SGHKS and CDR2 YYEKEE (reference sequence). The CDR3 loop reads CASSLDLVTGPSSPLHF. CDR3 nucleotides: TGTGCCAGCAGCTTGGATTTGGTGACAGGGCCAAGTTCACCCCTCCACTTT.

CDR3 in DNA: TGTGCCAGCAGCTCGTTCCTGAGCTCCTACGAGCAGTACTTC. As protein: CASSSFLSSYEQYF. The chain couples TRBV5-8 to TRBJ2-7; D gene ambiguous. The CDR3 sequence is 14 residues long. V lost 3 bases and J 0 bases, leaving 10 bases between the germline ends. Germline lookup yields CDR1 SGHTS and CDR2 YDEGEE.

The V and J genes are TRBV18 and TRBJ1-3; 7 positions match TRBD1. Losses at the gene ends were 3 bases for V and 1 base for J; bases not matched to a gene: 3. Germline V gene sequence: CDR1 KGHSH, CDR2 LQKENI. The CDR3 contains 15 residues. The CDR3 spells CASSPGQESGNTIYF. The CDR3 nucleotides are TGTGCCAGCTCACCTGGACAGGAGTCTGGAAACACCATATATTTT.

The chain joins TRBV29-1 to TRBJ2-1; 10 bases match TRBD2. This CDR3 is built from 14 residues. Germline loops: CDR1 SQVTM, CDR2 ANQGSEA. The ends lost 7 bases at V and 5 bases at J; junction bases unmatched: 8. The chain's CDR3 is CSGSGTSENNEQFF. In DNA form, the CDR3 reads TGCAGCGGCAGCGGGACTAGCGAAAACAATGAGCAGTTCTTC.

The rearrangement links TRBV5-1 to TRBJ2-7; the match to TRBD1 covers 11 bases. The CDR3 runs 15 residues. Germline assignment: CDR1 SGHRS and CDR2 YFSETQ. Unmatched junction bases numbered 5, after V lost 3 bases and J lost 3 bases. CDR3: CASSYRTGGIYEQYF. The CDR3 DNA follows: TGCGCCAGCAGCTATCGGACAGGGGGCATCTACGAGCAGTACTTC.

DNA of the CDR3: TGCGCCAGCAGCTTCTCAGGGGCAATGAACACTGAAGCTTTCTTT. Translating gives CASSFSGAMNTEAFF. The chain couples TRBV5-1 to TRBJ1-1; D is perhaps TRBD1 (6 bases). Per the germline V gene, CDR1 is SGHRS and CDR2 is YFSETQ. V shed 2 bases and J shed 0 bases, with 11 bases lying between them. The CDR3 loop spans 15 amino acids.

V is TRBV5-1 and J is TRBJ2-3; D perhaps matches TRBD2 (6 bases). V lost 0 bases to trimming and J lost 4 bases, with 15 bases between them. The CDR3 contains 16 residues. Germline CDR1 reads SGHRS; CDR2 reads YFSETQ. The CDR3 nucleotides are TGCGCCAGCAGCTTGGCCGTAACGGGAGACGCAGATACGCAGTATTTT. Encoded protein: CASSLAVTGDADTQYF.

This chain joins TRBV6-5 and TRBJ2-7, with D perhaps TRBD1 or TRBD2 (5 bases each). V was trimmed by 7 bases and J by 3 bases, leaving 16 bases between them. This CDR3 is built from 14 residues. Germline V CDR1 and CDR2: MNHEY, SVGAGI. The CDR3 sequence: CASTLGTENYEQYF. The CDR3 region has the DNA TGTGCCAGCACTTTGGGGACCGAGAACTACGAGCAGTACTTC.

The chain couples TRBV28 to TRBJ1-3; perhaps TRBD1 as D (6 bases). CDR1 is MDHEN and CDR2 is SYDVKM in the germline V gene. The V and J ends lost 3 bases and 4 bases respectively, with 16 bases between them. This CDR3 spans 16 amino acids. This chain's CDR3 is CASSFGGATGGNTIYF. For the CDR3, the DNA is TGTGCCAGCAGTTTCGGGGGCGCGACTGGAGGAAACACCATATATTTT.

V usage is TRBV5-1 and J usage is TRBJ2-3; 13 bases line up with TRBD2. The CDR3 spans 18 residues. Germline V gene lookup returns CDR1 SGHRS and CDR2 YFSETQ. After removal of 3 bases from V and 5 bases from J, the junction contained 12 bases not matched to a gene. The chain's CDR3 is CASSSIGTSGIVVDTQYF. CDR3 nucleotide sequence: TGCGCCAGCAGCTCAATCGGGACTAGCGGGATCGTTGTAGATACGCAGTATTTT.

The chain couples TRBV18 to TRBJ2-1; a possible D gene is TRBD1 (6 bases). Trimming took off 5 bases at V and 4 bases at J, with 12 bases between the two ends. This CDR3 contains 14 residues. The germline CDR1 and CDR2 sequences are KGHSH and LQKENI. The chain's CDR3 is CASSIGTSYNEQFF. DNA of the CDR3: TGTGCCAGCTCAATCGGGACATCGTACAATGAGCAGTTCTTC.

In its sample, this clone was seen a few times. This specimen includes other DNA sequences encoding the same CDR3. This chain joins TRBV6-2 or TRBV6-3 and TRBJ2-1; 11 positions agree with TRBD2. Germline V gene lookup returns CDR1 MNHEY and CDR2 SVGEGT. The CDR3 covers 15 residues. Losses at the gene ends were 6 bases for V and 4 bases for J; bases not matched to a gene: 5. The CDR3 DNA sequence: TGTGCCAGCAGCGATACTAGCGGGGGATACAATGAGCAGTTCTTC. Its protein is CASSDTSGGYNEQFF.

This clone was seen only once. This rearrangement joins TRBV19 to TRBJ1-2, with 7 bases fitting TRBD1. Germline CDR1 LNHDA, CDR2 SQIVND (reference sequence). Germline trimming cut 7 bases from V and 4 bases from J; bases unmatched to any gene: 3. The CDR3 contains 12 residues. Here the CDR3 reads CASTRDSYGYTF. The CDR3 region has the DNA TGTGCCAGTACCAGGGACAGCTATGGCTACACCTTC.

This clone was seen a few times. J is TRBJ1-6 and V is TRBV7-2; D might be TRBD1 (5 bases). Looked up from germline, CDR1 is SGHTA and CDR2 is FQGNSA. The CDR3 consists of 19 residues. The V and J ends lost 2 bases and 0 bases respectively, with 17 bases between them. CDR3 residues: CASSLIIPGESSYNSPLHF. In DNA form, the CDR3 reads TGTGCCAGCAGCTTAATTATTCCGGGGGAGAGCTCCTATAATTCACCCCTCCACTTT.

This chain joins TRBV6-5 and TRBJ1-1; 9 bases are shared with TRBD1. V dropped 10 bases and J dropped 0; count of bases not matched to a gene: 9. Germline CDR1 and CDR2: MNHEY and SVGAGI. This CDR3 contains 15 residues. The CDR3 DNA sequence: TGTGCCACCGCTGACAGGGGGATGATGAACACTGAAGCTTTCTTT. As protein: CATADRGMMNTEAFF.

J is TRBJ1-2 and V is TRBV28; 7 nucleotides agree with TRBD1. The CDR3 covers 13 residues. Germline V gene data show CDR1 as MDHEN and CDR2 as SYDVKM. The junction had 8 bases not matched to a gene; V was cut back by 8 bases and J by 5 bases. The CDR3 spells CASLKTGRYGYTF. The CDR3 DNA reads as TGTGCCAGCCTGAAGACAGGGCGGTATGGCTACACCTTC.

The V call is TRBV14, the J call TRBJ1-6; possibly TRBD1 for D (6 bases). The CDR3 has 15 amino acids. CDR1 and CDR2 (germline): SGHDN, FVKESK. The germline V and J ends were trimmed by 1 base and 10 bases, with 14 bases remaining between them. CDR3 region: CASSQVGGAESPLHF. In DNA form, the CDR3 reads TGTGCCAGCAGCCAAGTGGGGGGGGCAGAGTCACCCCTCCACTTT.

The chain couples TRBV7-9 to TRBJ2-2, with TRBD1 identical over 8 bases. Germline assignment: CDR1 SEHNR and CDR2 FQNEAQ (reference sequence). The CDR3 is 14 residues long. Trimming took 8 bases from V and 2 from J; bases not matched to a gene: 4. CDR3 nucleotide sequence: TGTGCCAGCCGGGCAGGGGGCAACACCGGGGAGCTGTTTTTT. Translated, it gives CASRAGGNTGELFF.

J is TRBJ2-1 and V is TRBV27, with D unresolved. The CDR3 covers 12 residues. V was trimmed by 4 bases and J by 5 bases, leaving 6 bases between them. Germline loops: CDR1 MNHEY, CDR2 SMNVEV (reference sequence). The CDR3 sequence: CASSSPNNEQFF. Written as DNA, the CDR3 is TGTGCCAGCAGTTCACCTAACAATGAGCAGTTCTTC.

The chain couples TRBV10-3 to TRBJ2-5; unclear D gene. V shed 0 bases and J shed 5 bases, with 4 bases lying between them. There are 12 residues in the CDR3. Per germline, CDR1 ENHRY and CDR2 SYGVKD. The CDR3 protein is CAISESTETQYF. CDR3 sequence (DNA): TGTGCCATCAGTGAGTCGACTGAGACCCAGTACTTC.

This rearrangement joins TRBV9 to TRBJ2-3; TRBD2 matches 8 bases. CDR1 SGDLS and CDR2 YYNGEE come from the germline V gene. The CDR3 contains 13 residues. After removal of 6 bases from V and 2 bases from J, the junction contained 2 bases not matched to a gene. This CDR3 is CASTRGDTDTQYF. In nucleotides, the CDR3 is TGTGCCAGCACGCGGGGGGACACAGATACGCAGTATTTT.